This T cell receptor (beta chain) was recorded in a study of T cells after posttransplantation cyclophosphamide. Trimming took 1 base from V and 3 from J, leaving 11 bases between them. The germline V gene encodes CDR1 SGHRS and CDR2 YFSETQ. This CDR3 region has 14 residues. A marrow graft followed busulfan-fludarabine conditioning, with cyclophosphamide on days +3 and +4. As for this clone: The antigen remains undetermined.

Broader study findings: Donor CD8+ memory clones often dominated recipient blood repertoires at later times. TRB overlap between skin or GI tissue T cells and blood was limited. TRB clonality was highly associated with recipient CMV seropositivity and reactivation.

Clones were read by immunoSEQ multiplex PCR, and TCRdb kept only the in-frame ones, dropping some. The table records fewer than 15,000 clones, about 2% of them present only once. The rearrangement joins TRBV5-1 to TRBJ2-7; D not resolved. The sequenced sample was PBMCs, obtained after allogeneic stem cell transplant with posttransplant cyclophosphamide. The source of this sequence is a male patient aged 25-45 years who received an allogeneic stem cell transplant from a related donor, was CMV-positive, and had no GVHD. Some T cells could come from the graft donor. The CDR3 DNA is TGCGCCAGCAGCTTGTCGTCCGGTAACTACGAGCAGTACTTC. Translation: CASSLSSGNYEQYF. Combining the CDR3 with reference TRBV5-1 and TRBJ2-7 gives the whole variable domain KAGVTQTPRYLIKTRGQQVTLSCSPISGHRSVSWYQQTPGQGLQFLFEYFSETQRNKGNFPGRFSGRQFSNSRSEMNVSTLELGDSALYLCASSLSSGNYEQYFGPGTRLTVT.